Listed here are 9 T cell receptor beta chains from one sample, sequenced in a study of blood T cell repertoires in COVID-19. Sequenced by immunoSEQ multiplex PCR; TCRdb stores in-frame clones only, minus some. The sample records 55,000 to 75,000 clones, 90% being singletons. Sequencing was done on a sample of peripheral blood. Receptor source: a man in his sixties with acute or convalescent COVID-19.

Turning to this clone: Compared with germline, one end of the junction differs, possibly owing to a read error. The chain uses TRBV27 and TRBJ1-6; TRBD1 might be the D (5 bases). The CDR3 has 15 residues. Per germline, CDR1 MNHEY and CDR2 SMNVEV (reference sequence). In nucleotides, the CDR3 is TGTGCCAGCAGTCTATCGACAGTTTGGAATTCACCCCTCCACTTT. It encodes CASSLSTVWNSPLHF.

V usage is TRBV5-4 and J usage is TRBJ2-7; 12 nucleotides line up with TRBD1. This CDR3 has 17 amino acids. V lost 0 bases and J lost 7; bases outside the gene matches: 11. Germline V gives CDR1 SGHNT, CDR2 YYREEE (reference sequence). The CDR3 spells CASSLDLARDRGREQYF. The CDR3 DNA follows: TGTGCCAGCAGCTTGGATTTGGCCCGGGACAGGGGGCGGGAGCAGTACTTC.

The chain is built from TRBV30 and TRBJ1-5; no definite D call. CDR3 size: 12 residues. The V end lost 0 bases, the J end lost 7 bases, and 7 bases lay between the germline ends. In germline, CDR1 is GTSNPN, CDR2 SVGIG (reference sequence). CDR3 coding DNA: TGTGCCTGGAGTGTCGAGGGCCAGCCCCAGCATTTT. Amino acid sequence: CAWSVEGQPQHF.

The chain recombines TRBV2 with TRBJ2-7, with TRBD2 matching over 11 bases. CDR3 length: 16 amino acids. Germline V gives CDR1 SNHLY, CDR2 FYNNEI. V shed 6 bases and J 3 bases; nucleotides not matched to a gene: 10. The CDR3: CASRPNLAGGGYEQYF. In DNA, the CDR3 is TGTGCCAGCAGGCCTAACCTAGCGGGGGGCGGCTACGAGCAGTACTTC.

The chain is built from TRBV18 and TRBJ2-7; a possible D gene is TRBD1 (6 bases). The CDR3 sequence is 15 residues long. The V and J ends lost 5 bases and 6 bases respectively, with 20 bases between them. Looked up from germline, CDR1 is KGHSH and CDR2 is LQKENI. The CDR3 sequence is CASSAMGHSSSEQYF. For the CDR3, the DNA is TGTGCCAGCTCAGCTATGGGACACTCATCCAGCGAGCAGTACTTC.

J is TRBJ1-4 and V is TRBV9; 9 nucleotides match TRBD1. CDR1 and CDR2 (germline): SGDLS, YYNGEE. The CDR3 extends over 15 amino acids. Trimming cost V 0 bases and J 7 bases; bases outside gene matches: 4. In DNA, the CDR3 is TGTGCCAGCAGCGTAGGAGGACAGGGGACTGAAAAACTGTTTTTT. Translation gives CASSVGGQGTEKLFF.

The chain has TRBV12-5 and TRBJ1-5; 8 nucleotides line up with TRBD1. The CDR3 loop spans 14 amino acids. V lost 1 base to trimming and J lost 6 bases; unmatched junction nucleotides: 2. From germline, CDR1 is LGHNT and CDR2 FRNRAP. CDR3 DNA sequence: TGTGCTAGTGGTTTGGGGACAGGGCTTCAGCCCCAGCATTTT. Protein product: CASGLGTGLQPQHF. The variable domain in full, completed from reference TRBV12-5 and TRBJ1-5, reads DARVTQTPRHKVTEMGQEVTMRCQPILGHNTVFWYRQTMMQGLELLAYFRNRAPLDDSGMPKDRFSAEMPDATLATLKIQPSEPRDSAVYFCASGLGTGLQPQHFGDGTRLSIL.

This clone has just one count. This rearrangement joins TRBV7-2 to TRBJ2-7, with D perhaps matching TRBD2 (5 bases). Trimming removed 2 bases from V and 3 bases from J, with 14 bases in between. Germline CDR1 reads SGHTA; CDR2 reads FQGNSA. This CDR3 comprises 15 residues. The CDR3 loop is CASSLNGEPLYEQYF. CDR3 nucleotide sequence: TGTGCCAGCAGCTTAAACGGGGAGCCTCTCTACGAGCAGTACTTC.

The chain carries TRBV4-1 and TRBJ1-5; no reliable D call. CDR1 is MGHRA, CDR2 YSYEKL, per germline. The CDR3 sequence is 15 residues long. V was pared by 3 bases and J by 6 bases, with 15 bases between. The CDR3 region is CASSHEPGTAQPQHF. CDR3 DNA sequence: TGCGCCAGCAGCCATGAACCTGGAACAGCTCAGCCCCAGCATTTT.